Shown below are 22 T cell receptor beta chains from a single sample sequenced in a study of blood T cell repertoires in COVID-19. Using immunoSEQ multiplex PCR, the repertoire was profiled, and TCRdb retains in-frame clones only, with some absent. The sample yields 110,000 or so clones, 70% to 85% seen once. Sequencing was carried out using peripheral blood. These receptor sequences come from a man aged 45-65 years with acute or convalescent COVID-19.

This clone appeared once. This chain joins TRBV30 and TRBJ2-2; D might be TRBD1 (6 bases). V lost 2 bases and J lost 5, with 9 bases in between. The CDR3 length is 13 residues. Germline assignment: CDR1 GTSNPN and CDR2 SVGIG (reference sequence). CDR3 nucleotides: TGTGCCTGGAGTAGAACAGGGACCGGGGAGCTGTTTTTT. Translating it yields CAWSRTGTGELFF.

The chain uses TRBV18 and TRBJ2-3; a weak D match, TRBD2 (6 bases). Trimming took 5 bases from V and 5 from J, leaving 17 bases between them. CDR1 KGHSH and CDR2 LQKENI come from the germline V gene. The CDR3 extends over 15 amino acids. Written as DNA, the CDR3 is TGTGCCAGCTCATCCAGACCGGGACTGGGAGATACGCAGTATTTT. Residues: CASSSRPGLGDTQYF.

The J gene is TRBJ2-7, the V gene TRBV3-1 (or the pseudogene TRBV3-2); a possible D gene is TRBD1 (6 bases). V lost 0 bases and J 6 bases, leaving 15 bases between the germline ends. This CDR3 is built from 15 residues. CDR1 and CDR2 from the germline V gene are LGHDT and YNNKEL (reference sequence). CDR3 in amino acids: CASSQDQGGHPEQYF. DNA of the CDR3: TGTGCCAGCAGCCAAGATCAAGGGGGTCACCCCGAGCAGTACTTC.

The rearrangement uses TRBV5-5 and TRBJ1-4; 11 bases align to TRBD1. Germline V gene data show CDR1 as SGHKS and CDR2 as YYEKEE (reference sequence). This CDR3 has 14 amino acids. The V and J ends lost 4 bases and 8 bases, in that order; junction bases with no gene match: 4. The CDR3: CASSRTGGREKLFF. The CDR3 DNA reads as TGTGCCAGCAGCCGGACAGGGGGCCGGGAAAAACTGTTTTTT.

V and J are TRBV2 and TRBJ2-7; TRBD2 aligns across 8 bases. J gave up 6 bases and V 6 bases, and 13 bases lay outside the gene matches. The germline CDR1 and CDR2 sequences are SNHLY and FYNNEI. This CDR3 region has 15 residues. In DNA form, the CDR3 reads TGTGCCAGCAGCGAGAGGGGCGGGACTAGAATCGAGCAGTACTTC. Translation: CASSERGGTRIEQYF.

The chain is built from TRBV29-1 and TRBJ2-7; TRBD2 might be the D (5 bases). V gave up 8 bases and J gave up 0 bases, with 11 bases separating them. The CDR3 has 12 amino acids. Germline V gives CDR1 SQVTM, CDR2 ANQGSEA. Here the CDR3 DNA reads TGCAGCCTCCTTGGGAGCTCCTACGAGCAGTACTTC. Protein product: CSLLGSSYEQYF.

CDR3 residues: CAIKREQREKLFF. The CDR3 coding sequence is TGTGCCATCAAGAGGGAACAGAGAGAAAAACTGTTTTTT. The chain combines TRBV10-3 with TRBJ1-4, with D hard to call. The CDR3 runs to 13 residues. CDR1 ENHRY and CDR2 SYGVKD come from the germline V gene. Trimming took off 7 bases at V and 8 bases at J, with 14 bases between the two ends.

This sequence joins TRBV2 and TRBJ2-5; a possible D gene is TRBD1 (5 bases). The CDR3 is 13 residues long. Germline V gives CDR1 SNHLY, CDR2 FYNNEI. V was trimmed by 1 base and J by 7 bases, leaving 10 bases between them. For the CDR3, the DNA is TGTGCCAGCAGTGAAGGGGGCGCGCGGACCCAGTACTTC. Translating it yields CASSEGGARTQYF.

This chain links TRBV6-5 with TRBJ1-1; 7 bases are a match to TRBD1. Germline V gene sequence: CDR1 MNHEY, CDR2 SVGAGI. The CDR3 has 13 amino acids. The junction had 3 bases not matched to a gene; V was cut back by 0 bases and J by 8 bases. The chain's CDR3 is CASSYSLDREAFF. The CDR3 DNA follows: TGTGCCAGCAGTTACTCGCTGGACAGGGAAGCTTTCTTT.

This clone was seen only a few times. CDR3 region: CASSLQTSPDTQYF. CDR3 bases: TGTGCCAGCTCACTCCAGACTAGTCCAGATACGCAGTATTTT. The rearrangement links TRBV18 to TRBJ2-3, with D tentatively TRBD2 (6 bases). Germline CDR1 KGHSH, CDR2 LQKENI. The germline V and J ends were trimmed by 4 bases and 4 bases, with 12 bases remaining between them. The CDR3 is made up of 14 amino acids.

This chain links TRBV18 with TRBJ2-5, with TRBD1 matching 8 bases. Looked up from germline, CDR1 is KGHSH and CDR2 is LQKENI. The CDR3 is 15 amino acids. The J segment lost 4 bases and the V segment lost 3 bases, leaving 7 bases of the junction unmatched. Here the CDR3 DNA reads TGTGCCAGCTCACCTGCGGACAGGGTCGCAGAGACCCAGTACTTC. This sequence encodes CASSPADRVAETQYF.

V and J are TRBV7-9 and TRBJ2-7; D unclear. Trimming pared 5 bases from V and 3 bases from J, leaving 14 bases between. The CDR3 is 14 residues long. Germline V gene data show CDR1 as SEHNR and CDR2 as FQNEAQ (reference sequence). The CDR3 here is CASSRGEVNYEQYF. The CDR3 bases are TGTGCCAGCAGCCGCGGAGAGGTGAACTACGAGCAGTACTTC.

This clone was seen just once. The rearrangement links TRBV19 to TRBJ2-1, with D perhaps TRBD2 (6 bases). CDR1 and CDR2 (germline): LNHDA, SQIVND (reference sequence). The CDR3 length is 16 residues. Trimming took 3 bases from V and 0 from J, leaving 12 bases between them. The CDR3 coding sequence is TGTGCCAGTAGTATCGGGGGAGCTTACTCCTACAATGAGCAGTTCTTC. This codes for CASSIGGAYSYNEQFF.

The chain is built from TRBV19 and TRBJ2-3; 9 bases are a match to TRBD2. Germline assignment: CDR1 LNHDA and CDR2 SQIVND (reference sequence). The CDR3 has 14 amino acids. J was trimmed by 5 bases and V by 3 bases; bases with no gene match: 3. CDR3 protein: CASSMGAGGDTQYF. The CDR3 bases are TGTGCCAGTAGTATGGGAGCGGGGGGAGATACGCAGTATTTT. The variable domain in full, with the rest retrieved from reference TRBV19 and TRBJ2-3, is DGGITQSPKYLFRKEGQNVTLSCEQNLNHDAMYWYRQDPGQGLRLIYYSQIVNDFQKGDIAEGYSVSREKKESFPLTVTSAQKNPTAFYLCASSMGAGGDTQYFGPGTRLTVL.

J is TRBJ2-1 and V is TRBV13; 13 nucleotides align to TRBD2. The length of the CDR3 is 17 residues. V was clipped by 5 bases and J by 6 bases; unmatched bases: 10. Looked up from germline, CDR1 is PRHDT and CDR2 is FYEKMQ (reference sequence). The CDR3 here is CASSQTSGRAGLNEQFF. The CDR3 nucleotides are TGTGCCAGCAGCCAAACTAGCGGGAGGGCAGGACTCAATGAGCAGTTCTTC.

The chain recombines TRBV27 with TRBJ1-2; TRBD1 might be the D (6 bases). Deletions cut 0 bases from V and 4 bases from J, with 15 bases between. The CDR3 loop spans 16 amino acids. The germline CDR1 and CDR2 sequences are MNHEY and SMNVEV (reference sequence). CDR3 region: CASSLSLVTGTYGYTF. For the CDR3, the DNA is TGTGCCAGCAGTTTATCCCTAGTTACAGGGACCTATGGCTACACCTTC.

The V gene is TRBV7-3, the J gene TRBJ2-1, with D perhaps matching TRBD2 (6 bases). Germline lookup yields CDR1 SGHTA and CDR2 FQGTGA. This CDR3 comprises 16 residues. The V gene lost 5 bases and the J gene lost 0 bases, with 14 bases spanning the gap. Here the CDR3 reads CASSPGFGSSYNEQFF. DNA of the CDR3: TGTGCCAGCAGCCCAGGGTTCGGGAGCTCCTACAATGAGCAGTTCTTC.

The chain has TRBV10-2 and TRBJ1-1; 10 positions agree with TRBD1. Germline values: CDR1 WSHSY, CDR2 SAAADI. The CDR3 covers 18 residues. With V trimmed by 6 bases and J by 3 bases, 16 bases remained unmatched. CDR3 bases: TGCGCCAGCAGAAATTCCGGGGGACAGGGGATGTGGTACACTGAAGCTTTCTTT. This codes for CASRNSGGQGMWYTEAFF.

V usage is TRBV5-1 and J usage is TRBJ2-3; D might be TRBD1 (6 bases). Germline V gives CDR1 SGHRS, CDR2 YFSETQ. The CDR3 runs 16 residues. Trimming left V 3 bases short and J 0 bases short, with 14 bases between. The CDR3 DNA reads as TGCGCCAGCAGCTCGACGGGACACATTAGCACAGATACGCAGTATTTT. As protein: CASSSTGHISTDTQYF.

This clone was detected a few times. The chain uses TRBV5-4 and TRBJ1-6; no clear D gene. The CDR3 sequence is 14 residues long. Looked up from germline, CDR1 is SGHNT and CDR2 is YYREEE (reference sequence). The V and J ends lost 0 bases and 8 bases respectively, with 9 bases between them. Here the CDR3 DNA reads TGTGCCAGCAGCTTGGGCCGGAGGGATTCACCCCTCCACTTT. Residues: CASSLGRRDSPLHF.

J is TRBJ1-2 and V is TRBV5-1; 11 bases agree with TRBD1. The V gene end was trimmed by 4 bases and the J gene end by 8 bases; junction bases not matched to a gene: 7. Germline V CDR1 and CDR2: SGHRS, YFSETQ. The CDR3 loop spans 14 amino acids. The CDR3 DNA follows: TGCGCCAGCAGCCCGGACAGGGGGCTAGGGGGCTACACCTTC. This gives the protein CASSPDRGLGGYTF. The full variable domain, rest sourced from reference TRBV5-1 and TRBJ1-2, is KAGVTQTPRYLIKTRGQQVTLSCSPISGHRSVSWYQQTPGQGLQFLFEYFSETQRNKGNFPGRFSGRQFSNSRSEMNVSTLELGDSALYLCASSPDRGLGGYTFGSGTRLTVV.

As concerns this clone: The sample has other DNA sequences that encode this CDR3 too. CDR3 protein: CASSEGGRSTGELFF. CDR3 nucleotides: TGTGCCAGCAGTGAAGGGGGCAGGAGCACCGGGGAGCTGTTTTTT. The gene calls are TRBV6-1 and TRBJ2-2; D perhaps matches TRBD1 (5 bases). The V gene's germline CDR1 is MNHNS and CDR2 SASEGT. Trimming shortened V by 1 base and J by 4 bases, and 10 bases separated the two germline ends. The CDR3 is 15 amino acids.